A selection of T cell receptor beta chains follows, all from one sample in a study of OX40 agonist ivuxolimab in advanced cancers. Only in-frame clones appear in the TCRdb table, and some are missing; sequencing was by immunoSEQ multiplex PCR. The sample holds about 64,000 clones; roughly 82% are singletons and the top ten take about 2%. This specimen was CD4+ or CD8+ T cells sorted from blood, taken in a trial of the OX40 agonist ivuxolimab. These receptors originate from an adult with an advanced solid tumor such as melanoma, head and neck, liver or kidney cancer. Both conserved end residues are part of each CDR3. D genes are given only for firm matches. Clone size is stated in some rows and not others, as once, few, many or a class when expanded.

>TRBD1|few|TRBV4-2|TRBJ1-1
CASSQRLTGRTEAFF
TGTGCCAGCAGCCAACGACTGACAGGGCGCACTGAAGCTTTCTTT
>NA|NA|TRBV7-2|TRBJ2-5
CASIRPGTIQETQYF
TGTGCCAGCATCAGACCCGGGACCATCCAAGAGACCCAGTACTTC
>NA|NA|TRBV5-4|TRBJ1-2
CASSLRDRANYGYTF
TGTGCCAGCAGCTTGAGGGACCGTGCTAACTATGGCTACACCTTC
>NA|NA|TRBV4-3|TRBJ1-1
CASSLGLGLRTEAFF
TGCGCCAGCAGCCTAGGGTTGGGGCTACGCACTGAAGCTTTCTTT
>NA|NA|TRBV30|TRBJ1-4
CAWSVGGKLFF
TGTGCCTGGAGTGTAGGCGGAAAACTGTTTTTT
>NA|NA|TRBV4-1|TRBJ2-3
CASSQEGRGRDTQYF
TGCGCCAGCAGCCAAGAAGGCCGGGGCCGCGATACGCAGTATTTT
>NA|NA|TRBV4-1|TRBJ2-5
CASAGGFIQETQYF
TGCGCCAGCGCGGGCGGGTTCATTCAAGAGACCCAGTACTTC
>NA|NA|TRBV19|TRBJ1-2
CASSEDRWSGYTF
TGTGCCAGTAGTGAGGACAGATGGAGTGGCTACACCTTC
>TRBD1|NA|TRBV18|TRBJ1-6
CASSPTGTGSLSNSPLHF
TGTGCCAGCTCACCAACCGGGACAGGGTCCCTCAGTAATTCACCCCTCCACTTT
>NA|NA|TRBV7-2|TRBJ2-3
CASREGATDTQYF
TGTGCCAGCAGGGAAGGGGCGACAGATACGCAGTATTTT
>NA|NA|TRBV7-9|TRBJ1-5
CASSFRGNQPQHF
TGTGCCAGCAGCTTTAGGGGTAATCAGCCCCAGCATTTT
>TRBD2|NA|TRBV29-1|TRBJ2-5
CSVEGSISGRSKTETQYF
TGCAGCGTTGAAGGGTCCATTAGCGGGAGAAGTAAAACGGAGACCCAGTACTTC
>TRBD1|NA|TRBV19|TRBJ1-4
CASSITGGGEKLFF
TGTGCCAGTAGTATCACAGGGGGAGGAGAAAAACTGTTTTTT
>TRBD2|NA|TRBV11-3|TRBJ2-5
CASSPGTSGRSGETQYF
TGTGCCAGCAGCCCAGGGACTAGCGGGAGAAGTGGGGAGACCCAGTACTTC